What follows are 22 T cell receptor beta chains derived from one specimen sequenced in a study of shared clonotypes between healthy human individuals. Clones were read by immunoSEQ multiplex PCR, and TCRdb kept only the in-frame ones, dropping some. The sample records under 120,000 clones, just over 65% being singletons. Sequenced input: memory CD8+ T cells sorted from blood. The subset is: CD45RO+ cells pooled with CCR7-negative TemRA cells. The receptors originated from a woman in her twenties or thirties in good health.

This chain joins TRBV7-9 and TRBJ2-7; D could derive from TRBD1 or TRBD2 (5 bases each). The V gene lost 1 base and the J gene lost 6 bases, with 16 bases spanning the gap. The CDR3 contains 15 residues. CDR1 is SEHNR and CDR2 is FQNEAQ in the germline V gene (reference sequence). The CDR3 spells CASSLVGGTLLEQYF. The CDR3 coding sequence is TGTGCCAGCAGCTTAGTCGGTGGGACCCTGCTCGAGCAGTACTTC.

The chain has TRBV27 and TRBJ2-7, with D perhaps matching TRBD2 (6 bases). V dropped 2 bases and J dropped 5 bases, with 13 bases sitting between them. CDR3 length: 14 amino acids. Germline loops: CDR1 MNHEY, CDR2 SMNVEV (reference sequence). The CDR3 coding sequence is TGTGCCAGCAGTTTAGGGCCCGGAGGGAACGAGCAGTACTTC. Protein product: CASSLGPGGNEQYF.

This rearrangement joins TRBV2 to TRBJ1-5; no clear D. V was clipped by 0 bases and J by 0 bases, with 9 bases between them. This CDR3 region has 16 residues. Looked up from germline, CDR1 is SNHLY and CDR2 is FYNNEI. CDR3 residues: CASSEAHRDSNQPQHF. CDR3 bases: TGTGCCAGCAGTGAAGCGCATCGTGATAGCAATCAGCCCCAGCATTTT.

As regards this clone: A much larger clonotype is one base distant, so this may be a read error. CDR3 protein: CASSLGENTEAFF. The CDR3, as DNA: TGTGCCAGCAGCTTGGGAGAGAACACTGAAGCTTTCTTT. This chain connects TRBV5-4 to TRBJ1-1; D unclear. With 0 bases removed from V and 1 base from J, the gap between germline ends came to 4 bases. The CDR3 spans 13 residues. Germline V lookup: CDR1 SGHNT, CDR2 YYREEE (reference sequence).

This clone was seen repeatedly, ten times or more. The V call is TRBV6-4, the J call TRBJ2-3, with TRBD2 as a possible D gene (6 bases). CDR1 is MRHNA and CDR2 is SNTAGT in the germline V gene. The CDR3 covers 14 residues. The V and J ends lost 6 bases and 1 base respectively, with 11 bases between them. DNA for the CDR3: TGTGCCAGCAGCGCCGGCGGGGGCACAGATACGCAGTATTTT. Encoded protein: CASSAGGGTDTQYF.

V gene TRBV5-4 combines with J gene TRBJ1-4, with 11 bases that match TRBD1. This CDR3 comprises 15 residues. CDR1 SGHNT and CDR2 YYREEE come from the germline V gene (reference sequence). Losses at the gene ends were 4 bases for V and 14 bases for J; bases not matched to a gene: 13. CDR3 in DNA: TGTGCCAGCAGCCCCGGACAGGGGGCCGTTTCGCGTCTGTTTTTT. This encodes CASSPGQGAVSRLFF.

The chain has TRBV5-5 and TRBJ2-3; no definite D call. V was clipped by 1 base and J by 1 base, with 10 bases between them. This CDR3 has 15 residues. CDR1 and CDR2 from the germline V gene are SGHKS and YYEKEE (reference sequence). The CDR3 DNA reads as TGTGCCAGCAGCTTGATTTCTATTGGCACAGATACGCAGTATTTT. This codes for CASSLISIGTDTQYF.

With respect to this clone: Other DNA sequences in this sample translate to the same CDR3. The genes are TRBV7-9 and TRBJ2-7; 9 nucleotides match TRBD1. The V and J ends lost 4 bases and 2 bases, in that order; junction bases with no gene match: 3. The CDR3 has 14 residues. CDR1 and CDR2 (germline): SEHNR, FQNEAQ (reference sequence). CDR3 coding DNA: TGTGCCAGCAGCTCTGGACAGGGGCCCTACGAGCAGTACTTC. Its protein is CASSSGQGPYEQYF.

A single count supports this clone. This chain connects TRBV27 to TRBJ2-2, with D possibly TRBD1 on 6 matching bases. CDR3 size: 15 residues. The V gene lost 5 bases and the J gene lost 3 bases, with 13 bases spanning the gap. CDR1 is MNHEY, CDR2 SMNVEV, per germline (reference sequence). The CDR3 region has the DNA TGTGCCAGCAGTATCTTGGACAGCTACACCGGGGAGCTGTTTTTT. Its protein product is CASSILDSYTGELFF.

This chain connects TRBV30 to TRBJ2-7; 8 nucleotides line up with TRBD1. J gave up 1 base and V 0 bases, and 8 bases lay outside the gene matches. This CDR3 spans 16 amino acids. Looked up from germline, CDR1 is GTSNPN and CDR2 is SVGIG (reference sequence). As DNA, the CDR3 is TGTGCCTGGAGTGTACCCGGACAGGGAAGATCCTACGAGCAGTACTTC. It translates to CAWSVPGQGRSYEQYF.

This chain uses TRBV25-1 with TRBJ2-5, with D tentatively TRBD2 (6 bases). CDR1 and CDR2 (germline): MGHDK, SYGVNS. V lost 2 bases and J 9 bases, leaving 16 bases between the germline ends. There are 14 residues in the CDR3. CDR3: CASSENSFGEAQYF. The CDR3 DNA follows: TGTGCCAGCAGTGAAAATTCATTCGGGGAGGCCCAGTACTTC.

The V gene is TRBV29-1, the J gene TRBJ2-3; 7 bases agree with TRBD2. The ends lost 2 bases at V and 1 base at J; junction bases unmatched: 3. Germline values: CDR1 SQVTM, CDR2 ANQGSEA. CDR3 size: 14 residues. CDR3 sequence: CSVERLAGTDTQYF. CDR3 sequence (DNA): TGCAGCGTTGAAAGACTAGCCGGCACAGATACGCAGTATTTT.

Turning to this clone: Possible read error: a much larger clone is one base away. Other DNA sequences in this specimen translate into the identical CDR3. The chain couples TRBV28 to TRBJ2-3, with 7 bases identical to TRBD2. V trimming: 3 bases; J trimming: 1 base; junction bases outside the gene matches: 4. The CDR3 contains 15 residues. Per the germline V gene, CDR1 is MDHEN and CDR2 is SYDVKM. CDR3 region: CASSFLAGGTDTQYF. As DNA, the CDR3 is TGTGCCAGCAGTTTTTTGGCGGGGGGCACAGATACGCAGTATTTT.

This clone was counted at least ten times. Other DNA sequences within the sample encode an identical CDR3. The CDR3 DNA is TGTGCCAGTAGTATCTCCTTTGACGGGAGCAGATACGAGCAGTACTTC. It yields the protein CASSISFDGSRYEQYF. This chain uses TRBV19 with TRBJ2-7; D is possibly TRBD2 (6 bases). V dropped 3 bases and J dropped 4 bases, with 19 bases sitting between them. The CDR3 has 16 residues. CDR1 is LNHDA, CDR2 SQIVND, per germline (reference sequence).

The chain is built from TRBV4-2 and TRBJ2-7; D ambiguous. The CDR3 runs 16 residues. Per the germline V gene, CDR1 is LGHNA and CDR2 is YNFKEQ. Between the trimmed V and J ends, which lost 0 bases and 4 bases, there was a span of 16 bases. The CDR3, as DNA: TGTGCCAGCAGCCAAGAGCCTAGAAGCTTGCGGTACGAGCAGTACTTC. Residues: CASSQEPRSLRYEQYF.

This clone was detected many times. The chain combines TRBV7-9 with TRBJ2-2; either TRBD1 or TRBD2 may supply D (5 bases each). V gave up 5 bases and J gave up 6 bases, with 19 bases separating them. This CDR3 has 16 amino acids. Germline V lookup: CDR1 SEHNR, CDR2 FQNEAQ (reference sequence). CDR3 coding DNA: TGTGCCAGCAGCCCCCGGGACGCCGAAGGTTCCGGGGAGCTGTTTTTT. Translating gives CASSPRDAEGSGELFF.

This clone turned up a few times. V usage is TRBV5-6 and J usage is TRBJ2-1, with D hard to call. V was clipped by 1 base and J by 7 bases, with 3 bases between them. Germline CDR1 SGHDT, CDR2 YYEEEE. CDR3 length: 11 amino acids. The CDR3 nucleotides read TGTGCCAGCAGCTTGTGGAATGAGCAGTTCTTC. Translating gives CASSLWNEQFF.

CDR3 coding DNA: TGTGCCAGCAGCTTATTCTCCGGGCCCGGGGAGCTGTTTTTT. As protein: CASSLFSGPGELFF. The V call is TRBV7-3, the J call TRBJ2-2; D remains unclear. CDR3 size: 14 residues. Trimming took off 2 bases at V and 6 bases at J, with 10 bases between the two ends. In germline, CDR1 is SGHTA, CDR2 FQGTGA.

This chain uses TRBV7-2 with TRBJ2-5; 10 bases are a match to TRBD2. CDR3 length: 14 residues. V lost 5 bases, J lost 5 bases, and 5 bases stayed unmatched. Germline V CDR1 and CDR2: SGHTA, FQGNSA. CDR3 bases: TGTGCCAGCAGCGCGGGACTAGCGCTCGAGACCCAGTACTTC. The encoded protein is CASSAGLALETQYF.

This clone has more than one count but fewer than ten. The CDR3 nucleotides are TGTGCCAGCAGTCCCCTAGGCCCCACAGATACGCAGTATTTT. Translation: CASSPLGPTDTQYF. This chain connects TRBV27 to TRBJ2-3; D gene unclear. This CDR3 contains 14 residues. V lost 5 bases to trimming and J lost 2 bases, with 11 bases between them. Germline-derived CDR1 and CDR2 are MNHEY and SMNVEV (reference sequence).

This clone was observed a single time. The V and J genes are TRBV21-1 and TRBJ2-1; the table's TRBD2 call for D was not verified on the DNA. TRBV21-1 is termed a pseudogene. CDR3 length: 16 residues. The chain's CDR3 is CASSKKGLAGIYEQFF. The CDR3 coding sequence is TGTGCCAGCAGCAAGAAAGGACTAGCGGGAATCTATGAGCAGTTCTTC.

This chain connects TRBV7-7 to TRBJ2-7; TRBD1 might be the D (5 bases). Trimming pared 5 bases from V and 5 bases from J, leaving 13 bases between. Germline lookup yields CDR1 SSHAT and CDR2 FNYEAQ (reference sequence). This CDR3 spans 13 amino acids. The CDR3, as DNA: TGTGCCAGCAGCCCAGGGCGGAGTGACGAGCAGTACTTC. Translation: CASSPGRSDEQYF.